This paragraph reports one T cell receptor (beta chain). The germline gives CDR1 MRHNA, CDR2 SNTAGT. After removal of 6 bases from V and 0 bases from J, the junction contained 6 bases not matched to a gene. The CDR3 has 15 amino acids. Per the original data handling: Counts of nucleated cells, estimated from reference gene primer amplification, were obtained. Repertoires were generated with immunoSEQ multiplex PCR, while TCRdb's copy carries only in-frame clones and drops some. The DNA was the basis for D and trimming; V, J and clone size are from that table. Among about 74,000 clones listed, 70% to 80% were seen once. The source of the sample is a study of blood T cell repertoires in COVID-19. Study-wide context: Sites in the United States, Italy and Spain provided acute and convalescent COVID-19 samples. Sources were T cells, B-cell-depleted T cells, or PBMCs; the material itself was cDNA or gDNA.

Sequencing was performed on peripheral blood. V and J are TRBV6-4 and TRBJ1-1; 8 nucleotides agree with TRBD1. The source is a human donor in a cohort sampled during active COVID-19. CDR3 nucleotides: TGTGCCAGCAGACTCAGGGACAGGATGAACACTGAAGCTTTCTTT. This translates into CASRLRDRMNTEAFF.